Below, 25 T cell receptor beta chains from the same sample are listed, as sequenced in a study of CD8+CD57+ T cells in acquired aplastic anemia. Both TCR beta VDJ combination and CDR3 sequence profiling were carried out. Genomic DNA was the template for this profiling. TCRdb called the reads again in MiXCR, with one record for every CDR3 protein. The table has 180,000 or so distinct CDR3 sequences, around half seen once. Source material: sorted CD4+, CD8+, or CD8+CD57+ T cells (not recorded which) from PBMCs. These receptors were obtained from a human donor in good health.

This rearrangement joins TRBV20-1 to TRBJ1-6; D perhaps matches TRBD1 (6 bases). Germline V gene lookup returns CDR1 DFQATT and CDR2 SNEGSKA (reference sequence). V shed 0 bases and J shed 5 bases, with 14 bases lying between them. The CDR3 covers 16 residues. The CDR3 DNA reads TGCAGTGCTAGAGAGACAGGAGAAGGGAATAATTCACCCCTCCACTTT. It translates to CSARETGEGNNSPLHF.

The gene calls are TRBV19 and TRBJ1-5, with a possible D match to TRBD1 (5 bases). Germline loops: CDR1 LNHDA, CDR2 SQIVND (reference sequence). Trimming removed 10 bases from V and 0 bases from J, with 16 bases in between. This CDR3 is 15 amino acids long. CDR3 DNA: TGTGCCACAAGGACACGAGGGGATAGCAATCAGCCCCAGCATTTT. Translation gives CATRTRGDSNQPQHF. Supplemented by reference TRBV19 and TRBJ1-5, the full variable domain reads DGGITQSPKYLFRKEGQNVTLSCEQNLNHDAMYWYRQDPGQGLRLIYYSQIVNDFQKGDIAEGYSVSREKKESFPLTVTSAQKNPTAFYLCATRTRGDSNQPQHFGDGTRLSIL.

CDR3 DNA: TGTGCCAGCAGCCCACCCAACGGGGAGCTGTTTTTT. Its protein is CASSPPNGELFF. The J gene is TRBJ2-2, the V gene TRBV3-1; D is unclear. V lost 4 bases and J 7 bases, leaving 7 bases between the germline ends. The CDR3 covers 12 residues. CDR1 LGHDT and CDR2 YNNKEL come from the germline V gene (reference sequence).

This clonotype was detected only once. The chain couples TRBV9 to TRBJ1-2; D is undetermined. The CDR3 sequence is 15 residues long. The ends were cut back, 1 base at V and 0 bases at J, with 10 bases in the middle. Germline V CDR1 and CDR2: SGDLS, YYNGEE. The CDR3 nucleotides are TGTGCCAGCAGCGTAACGCCGGCGGCTAACTATGGCTACACCTTC. Protein: CASSVTPAANYGYTF.

The rearrangement joins TRBV2 to TRBJ1-5; no definite D call. CDR3 size: 13 residues. V was pared by 7 bases and J by 7 bases, with 14 bases between. Germline CDR1 reads SNHLY; CDR2 reads FYNNEI. CDR3 sequence reads: CASTRGREQPQHF. CDR3 DNA sequence: TGTGCCAGCACTCGCGGGAGAGAGCAGCCCCAGCATTTT.

This clonotype was seen ten or more times. This rearrangement joins TRBV19 to TRBJ1-2, with D perhaps TRBD1 (6 bases). The germline V gene has CDR1 LNHDA and CDR2 SQIVND (reference sequence). The ends were cut back, 6 bases at V and 1 base at J, with 9 bases in the middle. This CDR3 region has 13 residues. In nucleotides, the CDR3 is TGTGCCAGTAGCAGGGACATTAACTATGGCTACACCTTC. Translation gives CASSRDINYGYTF.

The chain uses TRBV7-3 and TRBJ2-4, with 9 bases fitting TRBD1. V gave up 4 bases and J gave up 6 bases; unmatched junction bases: 4. Germline assignment: CDR1 SGHTA and CDR2 FQGTGA. This CDR3 is built from 14 residues. This chain's CDR3 is CASSSGQGPNIQYF. Here the CDR3 DNA reads TGTGCCAGCAGCTCCGGACAGGGGCCAAACATTCAGTACTTC.

Concerning this clonotype: A much more abundant neighbour one base away suggests this may be a read error. CDR3 protein: CASSGTSGGTDTQYF. The CDR3 DNA is TGTGCCAGCAGTGGGACTAGCGGGGGCACAGATACGCAGTATTTT. The genes are TRBV6-4 and TRBJ2-3, with 12 bases aligning to TRBD2. This CDR3 has 15 residues. Germline V CDR1 and CDR2: MRHNA, SNTAGT. V lost 4 bases and J lost 1; bases outside the gene matches: 0.

V is TRBV12-3 or TRBV12-4 and J is TRBJ2-1; TRBD1 is a possible D gene (5 bases). Trimming stripped 6 bases from V and 8 bases from J, with 29 bases between. The CDR3 loop spans 18 amino acids. CDR3 nucleotide sequence: TGTGCCAGCAGCCCTTTAAAGGGGTTTGCCGCTCTGTGGCATGAGCAGTTCTTC. Encoded protein: CASSPLKGFAALWHEQFF.

This clonotype was recorded only once. The chain recombines TRBV4-1 with TRBJ2-7; TRBD2 matches at 8 bases. J was trimmed by 1 base and V by 0 bases; bases with no gene match: 11. The V gene's germline CDR1 is MGHRA and CDR2 YSYEKL. The CDR3 contains 18 residues. CDR3 sequence: CASSQDAAGGLMSYEQYF. The CDR3 DNA reads TGCGCCAGCAGCCAAGACGCCGCGGGAGGTCTGATGTCCTACGAGCAGTACTTC.

This clonotype was seen a handful of times. The rearrangement joins TRBV20-1 to TRBJ2-3; 10 nucleotides match TRBD2. The CDR3 extends over 16 amino acids. The germline V gene encodes CDR1 DFQATT and CDR2 SNEGSKA (reference sequence). With V trimmed by 1 base and J by 8 bases, 12 bases remained unmatched. CDR3 region: CSARGASGRGRGTQYF. The CDR3 region has the DNA TGCAGTGCTAGAGGGGCTAGCGGGAGAGGTAGGGGTACGCAGTATTTT.

The rearrangement links TRBV5-5 to TRBJ1-6; D not resolved. The CDR3 sequence is 15 residues long. The germline V gene has CDR1 SGHKS and CDR2 YYEKEE (reference sequence). Trimming took off 4 bases at V and 5 bases at J, with 13 bases between the two ends. The CDR3 loop reads CASSTEDGHNSPLHF. In DNA form, the CDR3 reads TGTGCCAGCAGCACCGAGGATGGTCATAATTCACCCCTCCACTTT.

CDR3 sequence: CSAMILGQMNSPLHF. CDR3 coding DNA: TGCAGTGCTATGATATTAGGTCAAATGAATTCACCCCTCCACTTT. The chain carries TRBV20-1 and TRBJ1-6; D not resolved. CDR1 is DFQATT, CDR2 SNEGSKA, per germline (reference sequence). This CDR3 is 15 amino acids long. V was pared by 4 bases and J by 7 bases, with 17 bases between.

Turning to this clonotype: It may be a read error: a sequence one base away is much more abundant. The J gene is TRBJ1-1, the V gene TRBV5-1; D is possibly TRBD1 (6 bases). From germline, CDR1 is SGHRS and CDR2 YFSETQ. The CDR3 runs to 17 residues. V lost 6 bases and J lost 4, with 25 bases in between. The CDR3 loop reads CASNFLGFGDTVTEAFF. DNA of the CDR3: TGCGCCAGCAACTTCTTGGGATTTGGGGACACGGTCACTGAAGCTTTCTTT.

The chain carries TRBV7-2 and TRBJ2-1; no clear D. This CDR3 comprises 12 residues. CDR1 is SGHTA and CDR2 is FQGNSA in the germline V gene. V shed 2 bases and J shed 9 bases, with 8 bases lying between them. Here the CDR3 DNA reads TGTGCCAGCAGCTTAAGGTCGACTGAGCAGTTCTTC. Its protein is CASSLRSTEQFF.

The sample holds one count of this clonotype. This rearrangement joins TRBV7-2 to TRBJ1-2; no reliable D call. Trimming shortened V by 5 bases and J by 2 bases, and 15 bases separated the two germline ends. Germline assignment: CDR1 SGHTA and CDR2 FQGNSA. This CDR3 spans 15 amino acids. CDR3 DNA sequence: TGTGCCAGCAGCCTTGCCGGACTGACAAACTATGGCTACACCTTC. Residues: CASSLAGLTNYGYTF.

The chain employs TRBV11-1 and TRBJ1-2, with a possible D match to TRBD1 (6 bases). V lost 1 base, J lost 2 bases, and 14 bases lay in between. CDR3 length equals 16 residues. The germline V gene encodes CDR1 SGHAT and CDR2 FQDESV (reference sequence). The CDR3 protein is CASSLGAGTSNYGYTF. The CDR3 coding sequence is TGTGCCAGCAGCTTAGGGGCCGGGACATCCAACTATGGCTACACCTTC.

As to this clonotype: This clone may be a read error of a much larger clone one base away. As the CDR3 is not closed by the conserved phenylalanine or tryptophan, this likely results from a read error. The chain employs TRBV20-1 and TRBJ2-1, with TRBD2 identical over 11 bases. This CDR3 has 16 amino acids. Germline V gene sequence: CDR1 DFQATT, CDR2 SNEGSKA (reference sequence). The V and J ends lost 5 bases and 0 bases, in that order; junction bases with no gene match: 6. CDR3 nucleotides: TGCAGTGCTCCCACTAGCGGGAGAGTCTCCTACAATGAGCAGTTCCTC. As protein: CSAPTSGRVSYNEQFL.

This clonotype was counted ten times or more. The V call is TRBV2, the J call TRBJ1-1; 11 bases are a match to TRBD1. V shed 6 bases, J shed 11 bases, and the junction held 8 bases outside the gene matches. Germline V gene lookup returns CDR1 SNHLY and CDR2 FYNNEI. The CDR3 covers 13 residues. CDR3 residues: CASRHGTGGVAFF. The CDR3 DNA reads TGTGCCAGCAGACATGGGACAGGGGGTGTCGCTTTCTTT.

V gene TRBV5-1 combines with J gene TRBJ2-5; 13 bases are a match to TRBD2. The germline V gene encodes CDR1 SGHRS and CDR2 YFSETQ. V was pared by 4 bases and J by 4 bases, with 1 base of the junction left unmatched. The length of the CDR3 is 14 residues. The DNA for the CDR3 is TGCGCCAGCAGCGGACTAGCGGGAGCAGAGACCCAGTACTTC. Protein product: CASSGLAGAETQYF.

The table lists this clonotype with many counts. This chain uses TRBV9 with TRBJ2-5; TRBD2 is a possible D gene (5 bases). The CDR3 is made up of 14 amino acids. Germline V gives CDR1 SGDLS, CDR2 YYNGEE. Deletions cut 0 bases from V and 5 bases from J, with 11 bases between. DNA of the CDR3: TGTGCCAGCAGCGTAGAAGGGCGGGTGGAGACCCAGTACTTC. It translates to CASSVEGRVETQYF.

This clonotype is a singleton in its sample. The chain uses TRBV5-6 and TRBJ2-7; 9 bases are shared with TRBD1. This CDR3 region has 14 residues. V lost 4 bases to trimming and J lost 4 bases; unmatched junction nucleotides: 6. Germline CDR1 SGHDT, CDR2 YYEEEE. CDR3: CASSLGQGDYEQYF. DNA for the CDR3: TGTGCCAGCAGCCTGGGACAGGGAGATTACGAGCAGTACTTC.

This clonotype was counted ten times or more. In DNA, the CDR3 is TGCAGCGTTCTTAGCGGGAGGGCCGGTGAGCAGTTCTTC. This sequence encodes CSVLSGRAGEQFF. The chain links TRBV29-1 to TRBJ2-1; 11 bases match TRBD2. CDR1 is SQVTM, CDR2 ANQGSEA, per germline. Trimming took 5 bases from V and 9 from J; bases not matched to a gene: 6. This CDR3 has 13 amino acids.

This chain connects TRBV28 to TRBJ1-5, with 10 bases that match TRBD1. The V gene end was trimmed by 0 bases and the J gene end by 0 bases; junction bases not matched to a gene: 2. Germline CDR1 reads MDHEN; CDR2 reads SYDVKM. This CDR3 comprises 17 residues. This CDR3 reads CASSLWDRGYSNQPQHF. For the CDR3, the DNA is TGTGCCAGCAGTTTATGGGACAGGGGGTATAGCAATCAGCCCCAGCATTTT.

The chain uses TRBV2 and TRBJ1-5; 11 bases agree with TRBD1. With 6 bases clipped from V and 1 base from J, the junction kept 5 bases outside the gene matches. Germline lookup yields CDR1 SNHLY and CDR2 FYNNEI. CDR3 length: 16 amino acids. CDR3: CASRDRGPVSNQPQHF. CDR3 DNA: TGTGCCAGCAGGGACAGGGGGCCGGTCAGCAATCAGCCCCAGCATTTT.